The 22 T cell receptor beta chains given below trace back to one sample, sequenced in a study of shared clonotypes between healthy human individuals. Clones were sequenced by immunoSEQ multiplex PCR, and TCRdb holds only the in-frame ones, with some missing. The sample contains fewer than 650,000 clones, roughly four fifths of which appear only once. The specimen was PBMCs. These receptors came from a woman between 40 and 55 years old in good health. Some clones in this sample may be carry-over from other donors' samples.

The V call is TRBV5-1, the J call TRBJ1-2; D gene uncertain. Germline loops: CDR1 SGHRS, CDR2 YFSETQ. The CDR3 sequence is 14 residues long. V lost 4 bases and J 4 bases, leaving 14 bases between the germline ends. Here the CDR3 reads CASSARRESYGYTF. In nucleotides, the CDR3 is TGCGCCAGCAGCGCCCGACGGGAGTCCTATGGCTACACCTTC. The full variable domain, in which reference TRBV5-1 and TRBJ1-2 provide the parts outside the CDR3, is KAGVTQTPRYLIKTRGQQVTLSCSPISGHRSVSWYQQTPGQGLQFLFEYFSETQRNKGNFPGRFSGRQFSNSRSEMNVSTLELGDSALYLCASSARRESYGYTFGSGTRLTVV.

The V gene is TRBV10-1, the J gene TRBJ2-1, with 8 bases that match TRBD2. CDR3 length: 14 amino acids. The V gene end was trimmed by 4 bases and the J gene end by 5 bases; junction bases not matched to a gene: 4. Looked up from germline, CDR1 is WNHNN and CDR2 is SYGVQD (reference sequence). CDR3 sequence: CASSVGLGDNEQFF. CDR3 sequence (DNA): TGCGCCAGCAGTGTGGGACTAGGGGACAATGAGCAGTTCTTC.

J is TRBJ1-1 and V is TRBV5-1, with 8 bases aligning to TRBD1. The V segment lost 0 bases and the J segment 4 bases; nucleotides outside the gene matches: 8. The CDR3 has 16 amino acids. The germline gives CDR1 SGHRS, CDR2 YFSETQ. The CDR3 here is CASSLAAGGAGTEAFF. DNA of the CDR3: TGCGCCAGCAGCTTGGCAGCAGGGGGCGCGGGCACTGAAGCTTTCTTT.

This clone has more than one count but fewer than ten. This rearrangement joins TRBV6-5 to TRBJ1-1; possibly TRBD1 for D (5 bases). Trimming left V 8 bases short and J 3 bases short, with 7 bases between. The CDR3 is 11 amino acids. Germline V CDR1 and CDR2: MNHEY, SVGAGI. The CDR3 sequence: CASRGDTEAFF. As DNA, the CDR3 is TGTGCCAGCCGGGGGGACACTGAAGCTTTCTTT.

CDR3 amino acids: CASSSVVARNYNEQFF. The CDR3 DNA is TGTGCCAGCAGCTCCGTAGTAGCCCGAAATTACAATGAGCAGTTCTTC. The V call is TRBV9, the J call TRBJ2-1, with D unclear. The CDR3 is 16 residues long. CDR1 is SGDLS and CDR2 is YYNGEE in the germline V gene. V shed 4 bases and J shed 4 bases, with 18 bases lying between them.

The rearrangement uses TRBV7-9 and TRBJ2-5; D remains unclear. The CDR3 has 13 residues. The germline V and J ends were trimmed by 4 bases and 2 bases, with 8 bases remaining between them. Per the germline V gene, CDR1 is SEHNR and CDR2 is FQNEAQ (reference sequence). The CDR3 sequence: CASSSMGQETQYF. The CDR3 DNA reads as TGTGCCAGCAGCTCCATGGGGCAAGAGACCCAGTACTTC.

Comment on this clone: Other DNA sequences in this specimen translate into the identical CDR3. This chain's CDR3 is CASNLPGRPYEQYF. For the CDR3, the DNA is TGTGCCAGCAACCTGCCCGGGAGGCCCTACGAGCAGTACTTC. The chain combines TRBV28 with TRBJ2-7, with TRBD2 identical over 7 bases. Germline V gives CDR1 MDHEN, CDR2 SYDVKM. Unmatched junction bases numbered 8, after V lost 7 bases and J lost 2 bases. This CDR3 is built from 14 residues.

This clone was picked up one time. This rearrangement joins TRBV18 to TRBJ2-2, with a weak D call TRBD2 (7 bases). The CDR3 length is 15 residues. V gave up 3 bases and J gave up 10 bases, with 18 bases separating them. The germline V gene has CDR1 KGHSH and CDR2 LQKENI. The CDR3 DNA follows: TGTGCCAGCTCACCCGGCGGGGGCTGGGCCCCGGAGCTGTTTTTT. It encodes CASSPGGGWAPELFF.

This chain links TRBV6-5 with TRBJ2-7, with 9 bases lining up with TRBD1. Germline V gives CDR1 MNHEY, CDR2 SVGAGI. Unmatched junction bases numbered 4, after V lost 3 bases and J lost 4 bases. The CDR3 totals 14 residues. CDR3 region: CASSYRTGDYEQYF. The CDR3 DNA reads TGTGCCAGCAGTTATCGGACAGGGGATTACGAGCAGTACTTC.

CDR3 in amino acids: CASSLIGFSNQPQHF. The CDR3 nucleotides read TGTGCCAGCAGTTTGATTGGGTTTAGCAATCAGCCCCAGCATTTT. J is TRBJ1-5 and V is TRBV2, with no clear D. The germline CDR1 and CDR2 sequences are SNHLY and FYNNEI. V dropped 5 bases and J dropped 0 bases, with 11 bases sitting between them. CDR3 length: 15 residues.

The chain uses TRBV12-5 and TRBJ2-5; the D call may be TRBD1 or TRBD2 (6 bases each). Germline CDR1 LGHNT, CDR2 FRNRAP. Trimming removed 5 bases at V and 3 bases at J, with 13 bases between. CDR3 length equals 14 residues. In DNA form, the CDR3 reads TGTGCTAGTGGTCACCCGAGGGGGGAAGAGACCCAGTACTTC. The encoded protein is CASGHPRGEETQYF.

This clone was picked up a small number of times. The chain recombines TRBV9 with TRBJ2-5, with a weak D call TRBD1 (6 bases). The DNA matches TRBJ2-7 better at its end, which makes the J call doubtful. Germline-derived CDR1 and CDR2 are SGDLS and YYNGEE. The CDR3 is made up of 14 amino acids. The CDR3 nucleotides read TGTGCCAGCAGCGTATCCCCAGGGGCCTACGAGCAGTACTTC. Protein product: CASSVSPGAYEQYF.

This clone has more than one count but fewer than ten. The chain combines TRBV7-9 with TRBJ2-1; no clear D. Germline loops: CDR1 SEHNR, CDR2 FQNEAQ (reference sequence). V was cut by 1 base and J by 7 bases, with 11 bases left in between. The CDR3 is made up of 14 amino acids. The CDR3 is CASSLETSSNEQFF. The DNA for the CDR3 is TGTGCCAGCAGCTTAGAGACAAGTTCTAATGAGCAGTTCTTC.

CDR3 residues: CASSLAPYQETQYF. In nucleotides, the CDR3 is TGTGCCAGCAGCTTGGCGCCGTACCAAGAGACCCAGTACTTC. V usage is TRBV5-4 and J usage is TRBJ2-5; D unresolved. Germline CDR1 SGHNT, CDR2 YYREEE (reference sequence). The CDR3 runs 14 residues. V gave up 0 bases and J gave up 0 bases, with 6 bases separating them.

The chain has TRBV5-4 and TRBJ1-2; D gene uncertain. CDR1 is SGHNT, CDR2 YYREEE, per germline (reference sequence). V lost 2 bases and J 4 bases, leaving 15 bases between the germline ends. This CDR3 spans 15 amino acids. The CDR3 DNA follows: TGTGCCAGCAGCTTAGGCGCCAGCACGGTCTATGGCTACACCTTC. Amino acids: CASSLGASTVYGYTF.

V usage is TRBV6-5 and J usage is TRBJ2-7; 9 bases line up with TRBD1. V lost 5 bases to trimming and J lost 7 bases; unmatched junction nucleotides: 9. Germline CDR1 reads MNHEY; CDR2 reads SVGAGI. This CDR3 comprises 14 residues. CDR3 coding DNA: TGTGCCAGCAGTGGCACCGGGACAGGGCAAGAGCAGTACTTC. Amino acid sequence: CASSGTGTGQEQYF.

The J gene is TRBJ1-5, the V gene TRBV19, with D tentatively TRBD1 (6 bases). The CDR3 sequence is 16 residues long. Trimming took 6 bases from V and 3 from J, leaving 18 bases between them. The germline CDR1 and CDR2 sequences are LNHDA and SQIVND (reference sequence). The CDR3: CASRGGDIIANQPQHF. The CDR3 DNA is TGTGCCAGTAGAGGGGGGGACATAATAGCCAATCAGCCCCAGCATTTT.

In the case of this clone: Other DNA variants within this sample encode the same CDR3. V gene TRBV28 combines with J gene TRBJ1-5, with D unclear. Germline CDR1 is MDHEN and CDR2 is SYDVKM. The CDR3 is 12 amino acids. V was pared by 5 bases and J by 2 bases, with 4 bases between. The CDR3 DNA is TGTGCCAGCAGTAGTGGCAATCAGCCCCAGCATTTT. This gives the protein CASSSGNQPQHF.

This chain joins TRBV7-9 and TRBJ2-7; D might be TRBD2 (6 bases). Germline CDR1 is SEHNR and CDR2 is FQNEAQ (reference sequence). V was trimmed by 4 bases and J by 3 bases, leaving 10 bases between them. The CDR3 is made up of 13 amino acids. CDR3 sequence reads: CASSSMGLYEQYF. The CDR3 DNA follows: TGTGCCAGCAGCTCTATGGGACTCTACGAGCAGTACTTC.

The rearrangement links TRBV7-6 to TRBJ2-2; tentative D call: TRBD1 (6 bases). The CDR3 length is 15 residues. CDR1 and CDR2 from the germline V gene are SGHVS and FNYEAQ. The germline V and J ends were trimmed by 1 base and 4 bases, with 10 bases remaining between them. Here the CDR3 DNA reads TGTGCCAGCAGCTTAGAGAACAGGGTCACCGGGGAGCTGTTTTTT. This codes for CASSLENRVTGELFF.

The V and J genes are TRBV7-9 and TRBJ1-3; the match to TRBD1 covers 9 bases. Germline V CDR1 and CDR2: SEHNR, FQNEAQ (reference sequence). After removal of 5 bases from V and 2 bases from J, the junction contained 16 bases not matched to a gene. The CDR3 has 19 residues. The CDR3 sequence is CASSTGTGSGMFPGNTIYF. CDR3 DNA sequence: TGTGCCAGCAGCACCGGGACAGGGAGCGGGATGTTCCCTGGAAACACCATATATTTT.

V gene TRBV30 combines with J gene TRBJ1-4; D not certain. This CDR3 has 13 residues. Germline V gene data show CDR1 as GTSNPN and CDR2 as SVGIG (reference sequence). Between the trimmed V and J ends, which lost 2 bases and 7 bases, there was a span of 11 bases. CDR3 protein: CAWSRSWVEKLFF. In nucleotides, the CDR3 is TGTGCCTGGAGTCGTTCCTGGGTTGAAAAACTGTTTTTT.